The TCR beta chain described here comes from a study of blood T cell repertoires in COVID-19. Study-wide context: Italy, Spain and the United States were the sources of the convalescent and acute COVID-19 samples.

This CDR3 contains 16 residues. The ends were cut back, 1 base at V and 4 bases at J, with 16 bases in the middle. The germline V gene has CDR1 PRHDT and CDR2 FYEKMQ (reference sequence). Method: immunoSEQ multiplex PCR; TCRdb's copy keeps in-frame clones and lacks some. This table holds 200,000 to 300,000 clones, roughly 80% found once. The sequence came from a woman of 80 years or more with acute or convalescent COVID-19. Material for sequencing was peripheral blood. The chain has TRBV13 and TRBJ1-1; D might be TRBD1 (5 bases). The CDR3 DNA reads as TGTGCCAGCAGCTTAGACGCCAGGGAGGGAGGCACTGAAGCTTTCTTT. It is translated as CASSLDAREGGTEAFF.